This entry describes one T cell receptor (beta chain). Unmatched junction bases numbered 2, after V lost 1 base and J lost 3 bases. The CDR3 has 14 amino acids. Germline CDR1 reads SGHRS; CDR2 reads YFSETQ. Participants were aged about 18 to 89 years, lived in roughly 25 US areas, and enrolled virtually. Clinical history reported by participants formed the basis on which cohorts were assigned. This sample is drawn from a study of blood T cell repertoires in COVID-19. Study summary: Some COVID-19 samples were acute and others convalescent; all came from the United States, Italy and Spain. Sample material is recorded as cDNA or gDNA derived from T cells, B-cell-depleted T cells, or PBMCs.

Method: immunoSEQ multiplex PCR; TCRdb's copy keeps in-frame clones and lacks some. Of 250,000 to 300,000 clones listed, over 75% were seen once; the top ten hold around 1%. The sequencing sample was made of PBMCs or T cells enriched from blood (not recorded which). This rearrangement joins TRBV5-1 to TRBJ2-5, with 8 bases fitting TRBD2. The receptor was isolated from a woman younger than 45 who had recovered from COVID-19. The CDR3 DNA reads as TGCGCCAGCAGCTTGCGGACTAGCAAAGAGACCCAGTACTTC. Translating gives CASSLRTSKETQYF.